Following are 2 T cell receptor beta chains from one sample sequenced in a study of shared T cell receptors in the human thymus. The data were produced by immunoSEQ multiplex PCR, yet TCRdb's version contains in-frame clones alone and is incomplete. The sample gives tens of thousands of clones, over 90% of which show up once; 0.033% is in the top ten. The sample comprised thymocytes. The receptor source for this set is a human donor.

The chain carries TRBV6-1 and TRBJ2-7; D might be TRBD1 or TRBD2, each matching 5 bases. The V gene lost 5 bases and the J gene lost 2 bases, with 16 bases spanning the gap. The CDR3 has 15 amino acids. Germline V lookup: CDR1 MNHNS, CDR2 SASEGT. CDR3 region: CASSFTSLGAYEQYF. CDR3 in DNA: TGTGCCAGCAGTTTTACCTCTTTGGGGGCCTACGAGCAGTACTTC.

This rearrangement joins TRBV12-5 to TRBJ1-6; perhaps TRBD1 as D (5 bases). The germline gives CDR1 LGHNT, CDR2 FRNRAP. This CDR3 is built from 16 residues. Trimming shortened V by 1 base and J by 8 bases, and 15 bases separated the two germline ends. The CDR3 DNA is TGTGCTAGTGGTTTGGGAGGGGAGAAAAATTATTCACCCCTCCACTTT. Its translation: CASGLGGEKNYSPLHF.